Following are 16 T cell receptor beta chains from one sample sequenced in a study of regulatory T cells in long-lasting Graves disease. The time point was: newly diagnosed GD, antithyroid drugs for less than 3 months. PBMCs provided the RNA from which the TCR library was made. The TCR beta library used iRepertoire HTBI primers with Arm-PCR amplification of CDR3. TCRdb processed the multiplex PCR reads anew with MiXCR; each CDR3 protein has one entry. The profile shows roughly 380,000 distinct CDR3 sequences, 15% to 18% of them singletons. The source material was peripheral blood mononuclear cells (PBMCs), sampled at new diagnosis, from a patient treated with antithyroid drugs. These receptors were obtained from a female donor with Graves disease.

This clonotype was recorded many times. V is TRBV12-3 or TRBV12-4 and J is TRBJ1-2, with unresolved D. The CDR3 is 14 residues long. V was pared by 6 bases and J by 1 base, with 12 bases between. The CDR3 loop reads CASRQSSSNYGYTF. The CDR3 coding sequence is TGTGCCAGCAGACAGTCCTCAAGTAACTATGGCTACACCTTC.

This clonotype was counted many times. The rearrangement links TRBV18 to TRBJ2-5; TRBD2 matches at 7 bases. The CDR3 length is 14 residues. CDR1 and CDR2 (germline): KGHSH, LQKENI. Unmatched junction bases numbered 4, after V lost 1 base and J lost 5 bases. CDR3 sequence: CASSPRGLVETQYF. As DNA, the CDR3 is TGTGCCAGCTCACCACGCGGACTAGTGGAGACCCAGTACTTC.

This clonotype has a count of ten or more. This chain joins TRBV20-1 and TRBJ1-5, with 8 bases matching TRBD1. The CDR3 consists of 14 residues. Unmatched junction bases numbered 3, after V lost 2 bases and J lost 3 bases. In germline, CDR1 is DFQATT, CDR2 SNEGSKA (reference sequence). The CDR3 loop is CSARRDRINQPQHF. The DNA of the CDR3 is TGCAGTGCTAGAAGGGACAGGATCAATCAGCCCCAGCATTTT.

This clonotype was seen many times. This chain links TRBV29-1 with TRBJ2-1, with D perhaps assigned TRBD1 or TRBD2 (6 bases each). Germline CDR1 and CDR2: SQVTM and ANQGSEA. Trimming removed 5 bases from V and 2 bases from J, with 13 bases in between. The CDR3 extends over 14 amino acids. The DNA of the CDR3 is TGCAGCGTTTCGGGGGCCGGAGCCTACAATGAGCAGTTCTTC. As protein: CSVSGAGAYNEQFF.

This clonotype has just a few counts. The chain is built from TRBV3-1 and TRBJ2-1; D is possibly TRBD2 (6 bases). V was clipped by 3 bases and J by 8 bases, with 14 bases between them. CDR1 and CDR2 from the germline V gene are LGHDT and YNNKEL (reference sequence). This CDR3 spans 14 amino acids. This chain's CDR3 is CASSQRRDAHEQFF. The CDR3 bases are TGTGCCAGCAGCCAGCGGCGGGACGCCCATGAGCAGTTCTTC.

This clonotype was seen a few times. The J gene is TRBJ2-6, the V gene TRBV7-2; D assignment may be TRBD1 or TRBD2 (5 bases each). Germline values: CDR1 SGHTA, CDR2 FQGNSA. The CDR3 sequence is 16 residues long. V was cut by 6 bases and J by 2 bases, with 14 bases left in between. CDR3 sequence reads: CASRLWGIAGANVLTF. In nucleotides, the CDR3 is TGTGCCAGCAGATTATGGGGGATCGCTGGGGCCAACGTCCTGACTTTC.

This clonotype was observed at least ten times. This sequence joins TRBV12-3 or TRBV12-4 and TRBJ2-5; D gene uncertain. V gave up 3 bases and J gave up 4 bases, with 9 bases separating them. This CDR3 spans 13 amino acids. The CDR3 region is CASSFPPGETQYF. The DNA for the CDR3 is TGTGCCAGCAGTTTTCCCCCCGGAGAGACCCAGTACTTC.

The table lists this clonotype with many counts. V and J are TRBV7-6 and TRBJ2-7; the D gene is possibly TRBD2 (5 bases). The CDR3 has 14 amino acids. From germline, CDR1 is SGHVS and CDR2 FNYEAQ. V was clipped by 4 bases and J by 4 bases, with 14 bases between them. The CDR3 nucleotides are TGTGCCAGCAGCTCAGCGGAGGCAAATTACGAGCAGTACTTC. It encodes CASSSAEANYEQYF. The full variable domain, in which reference TRBV7-6 and TRBJ2-7 provide the parts outside the CDR3, is GAGVSQSPRYKVTKRGQDVALRCDPISGHVSLYWYRQALGQGPEFLTYFNYEAQQDKSGLPNDRFSAERPEGSISTLTIQRTEQRDSAMYRCASSSAEANYEQYFGPGTRLTVT.

DNA of the CDR3: TGCAGTGCCAGGACAGTGGGGAGCACTGAAGCTTTCTTT. Protein product: CSARTVGSTEAFF. V gene TRBV20-1 combines with J gene TRBJ1-1; possible D gene TRBD1, 6 bases. V was shortened by 6 bases and J by 4 bases, with 15 bases between the two germline ends. This CDR3 is 13 amino acids long. The germline CDR1 and CDR2 sequences are DFQATT and SNEGSKA (reference sequence).

This clonotype came up many times. The chain couples TRBV12-3 or TRBV12-4 to TRBJ2-1; 7 bases line up with TRBD1. After removal of 6 bases from V and 0 bases from J, the junction contained 5 bases not matched to a gene. This CDR3 has 15 amino acids. The CDR3: CASSTGDSSYNEQFF. CDR3 nucleotides: TGTGCCAGCAGCACCGGGGACAGCTCCTACAATGAGCAGTTCTTC.

The J gene is TRBJ2-1, the V gene TRBV30; unclear D gene. CDR3 length: 11 residues. Looked up from germline, CDR1 is GTSNPN and CDR2 is SVGIG (reference sequence). Trimming removed 0 bases from V and 5 bases from J, with 2 bases in between. CDR3 bases: TGTGCCTGGAGTGTACACAATGAGCAGTTCTTC. Protein sequence: CAWSVHNEQFF.

This clonotype was counted many times. The chain recombines TRBV7-8 with TRBJ2-7; 8 positions match TRBD1. Per germline, CDR1 SGHVS and CDR2 FQNEAQ. V shed 2 bases and J 2 bases; nucleotides not matched to a gene: 5. CDR3 length: 15 residues. The CDR3 loop is CASSLTMGQAYEQYF. CDR3 coding DNA: TGTGCCAGCAGCTTAACCATGGGACAGGCCTACGAGCAGTACTTC.

A word on this clonotype: Possible read error: a much larger clone is one base away. The chain employs TRBV7-9 and TRBJ1-2; no firm D call. Trimming shortened V by 1 base and J by 4 bases, and 7 bases separated the two germline ends. In germline, CDR1 is SEHNR, CDR2 FQNEAQ (reference sequence). This CDR3 has 13 amino acids. The CDR3 here is CASSLEGIYGYTF. CDR3 bases: TGTGCCAGCAGCTTAGAAGGGATCTATGGCTACACCTTC.

This clonotype was observed many times. V usage is TRBV7-2 and J usage is TRBJ2-3, with 10 bases fitting TRBD2. This CDR3 contains 14 residues. Germline CDR1 and CDR2: SGHTA and FQGNSA. After removal of 1 base from V and 5 bases from J, the junction contained 0 bases not matched to a gene. DNA for the CDR3: TGTGCCAGCAGCTTAGGACTAGCGGGAGATACGCAGTATTTT. Encoded protein: CASSLGLAGDTQYF.

The CDR3 DNA reads TGTGCCAGCAGCCCCTCCGGCGGGGCCCCACCAGATACGCAGTATTTT. It yields the protein CASSPSGGAPPDTQYF. The chain links TRBV7-3 to TRBJ2-3, with TRBD2 as a possible D gene (6 bases). Germline V gene sequence: CDR1 SGHTA, CDR2 FQGTGA. V was clipped by 5 bases and J by 4 bases, with 19 bases between them. The CDR3 sequence is 16 residues long.

This clonotype was seen repeatedly, ten times or more. The chain couples TRBV2 to TRBJ1-4, with a tentative D call TRBD1 (6 bases). V gave up 5 bases and J gave up 0 bases, with 10 bases separating them. Germline CDR1 SNHLY, CDR2 FYNNEI. The CDR3 is 15 residues long. Here the CDR3 reads CASSITGTTNEKLFF. In nucleotides, the CDR3 is TGTGCCAGCAGTATTACAGGGACAACTAATGAAAAACTGTTTTTT.